This entry features one TCR beta chain sequence. Its antigen remains unknown. This sequence may be a read error, since a much larger clone differs from it by one base. The sample is drawn from a study of early T cells in non-severe SARS-CoV-2 infection. About the study: Chains from this unsorted whole-blood bulk RNA could not be paired. General study findings and limits: Database matching using VDJdb favored anti-spike CD8 responses, with private and CD4 specificities left missing.

CDR3 length: 14 amino acids. The protocol attached unique molecular identifiers to individual cDNA molecules. A single record per CDR3 protein comes from TCRdb applying MiXCR to the 5' RACE reads. The table includes nearly 50,000 distinct CDR3 sequences, more than 5.5% detected once. This TCR was recovered from an adult who was a healthcare worker with PCR-confirmed SARS-CoV-2 infection or an uninfected control (not recorded which). The material was whole blood, obtained at baseline. The rearrangement links TRBV12-3 or TRBV12-4 to TRBJ1-1; D might be TRBD1 (5 bases). The CDR3, as DNA: TGTGCCAGCAGTCCTAGTCAGGGAAACACTGGAGCTTTCTTT. Residues: CASSPSQGNTGAFF.